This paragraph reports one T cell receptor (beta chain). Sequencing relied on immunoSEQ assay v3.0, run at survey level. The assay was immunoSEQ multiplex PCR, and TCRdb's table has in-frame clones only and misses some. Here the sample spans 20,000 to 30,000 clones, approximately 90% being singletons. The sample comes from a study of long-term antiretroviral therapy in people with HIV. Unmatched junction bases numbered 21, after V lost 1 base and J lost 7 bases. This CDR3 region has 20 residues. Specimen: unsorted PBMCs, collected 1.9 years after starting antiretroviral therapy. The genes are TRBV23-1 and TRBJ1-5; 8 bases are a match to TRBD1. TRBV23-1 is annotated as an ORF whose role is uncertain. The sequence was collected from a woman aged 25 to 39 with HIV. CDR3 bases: TGCGCCAGCAGTCAATTCGGGGCAGGGGGCGATGAAGCGTTTTTACAGCCCCAGCATTTT. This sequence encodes CASSQFGAGGDEAFLQPQHF.